The rows below give T cell receptor beta chains drawn from one sample of a study of T cells in Graves' hyperthyroidism and ophthalmopathy. From the multiplex PCR reads, TCRdb called clonotypes with MiXCR, one entry per CDR3 protein. The sample consists of 700,000 to 950,000 distinct CDR3 sequences, 30% to 40% of them appearing once. Sequencing used blood. The source is a woman aged 35 to 49 with Graves' hyperthyroidism. Both conserved end residues are part of each CDR3. D genes are given only for firm matches. Clone sizes are given selectively: once, few, many, or a class where the clone is expanded.

TGCAGTGCTATTGGGACAGGGCAGGGAGAGACCCAGTACTTC,CSAIGTGQGETQYF,TRBD1,many,TRBJ2-5,TRBV20-1
TGTGCCAGTATAGGAGGGACATACTACACTGAAGCTTTCTTT,CASIGGTYYTEAFF,NA,few,TRBJ1-1,TRBV19
TGCGCCAGCAGCCAAGATAGGGCAGATGATCAGCCCCAGCATTTT,CASSQDRADDQPQHF,NA,NA,TRBJ1-5,TRBV4-1
TGTGCCAGCAGCTTTTATGGGGGGAGCTCCTACGAGCAGTACTTC,CASSFYGGSSYEQYF,NA,NA,TRBJ2-7,TRBV11-2
TGTGCCAGCAGTTTATCGGGGGGCGAGTCCTATGGCTACACCTTC,CASSLSGGESYGYTF,NA,once,TRBJ1-2,TRBV6-1
TGTGCCAGCAGTCGGCTCGACAGTACCTACGAGCAGTACTTC,CASSRLDSTYEQYF,NA,NA,TRBJ2-7,TRBV7-9
TGTACCAGCAGCCCTCAGGGGAGCAATCAGCCCCAGCATTTT,CTSSPQGSNQPQHF,NA,NA,TRBJ1-5,TRBV19
TGTGCCAGCAGCTTAGGCAGAGACGAAGACAGGAGATACCAAGAGACCCAGTACTTC,CASSLGRDEDRRYQETQYF,NA,many,TRBJ2-5,TRBV7-9
TGTGCCAGCAGTTTCCCCCAGGGGGCCACTGAAGCTTTCTTT,CASSFPQGATEAFF,TRBD1,many,TRBJ1-1,TRBV12-3/TRBV12-4
TGCAGCGTTACGGGACAGGGTACCTATGGCTACACCTTC,CSVTGQGTYGYTF,TRBD1,many,TRBJ1-2,TRBV29-1
TGTGCCAGCAGTGAAGCGGGAAACACCATATATTTT,CASSEAGNTIYF,NA,many,TRBJ1-3,TRBV2
TGTGCCAGCTCGATTAGTGATAGCAATCAGCCCCAGCATTTT,CASSISDSNQPQHF,NA,many,TRBJ1-5,TRBV6-5
TGTGCCAGCTATTCCGAGAATCGAGGGGGGACGGATAGTAACTATGGCTACACCTTC,CASYSENRGGTDSNYGYTF,NA,NA,TRBJ1-2,TRBV12-3/TRBV12-4
TGTGCCAGCAGTAGCGGGAGGGTCCGGGAGTCCGGGGAGCTGTTTTTT,CASSSGRVRESGELFF,TRBD2,NA,TRBJ2-2,TRBV6-1
TGTGCCAGCAGCTTAACACAGCCGAACACTGAAGCTTTCTTT,CASSLTQPNTEAFF,NA,few,TRBJ1-1,TRBV7-8
TGCGCCAGCAGCCAAGATCACGACACCTGGAGTGAAAAACTGTTTTTT,CASSQDHDTWSEKLFF,NA,NA,TRBJ1-4,TRBV4-3
TGTGCCAGCAGTTTAGCCGTGATGGCTTCCCTTGAAGCTTTCTTT,CASSLAVMASLEAFF,NA,NA,TRBJ1-1,TRBV6-2/TRBV6-3
TGTGCCAGCAGCTTCGGGGGATGGGGCACTGAAGCTTTCTTT,CASSFGGWGTEAFF,NA,NA,TRBJ1-1,TRBV7-2
TGTGCCAGCAGTTTAAGGACAGGGGAGGCTCAGCCCCAGCATTTT,CASSLRTGEAQPQHF,TRBD1,few,TRBJ1-5,TRBV12-3/TRBV12-4
TGTGCCAGCAGTCGACCACAGGGTAACACTGAAGCTTTCTTT,CASSRPQGNTEAFF,NA,many,TRBJ1-1,TRBV12-3/TRBV12-4
TGTGCTAGTGGTTACCACAGGGATTACACTGAAGCTTTCTTT,CASGYHRDYTEAFF,NA,few,TRBJ1-1,TRBV12-5
TGTGCCAGCATCGAGAGACAGGCTGGAATGAACACTGAAGCTTTCTTT,CASIERQAGMNTEAFF,NA,many,TRBJ1-1,TRBV11-2
TGTGCCAGCCGGGGTGCAGGCAATCAGCCCCAGCATTTT,CASRGAGNQPQHF,NA,NA,TRBJ1-5,TRBV5-6
TGTGCCAGTACCTTCGGAGACACTGAAGCTTTCTTT,CASTFGDTEAFF,NA,many,TRBJ1-1,TRBV19
TGTGCCAGCACCCCGGGGACCGCCTACGAGCAGTACTTC,CASTPGTAYEQYF,NA,once,TRBJ2-7,TRBV12-3/TRBV12-4
TGTGCCAGTAGTATCTCGGACACCTATCAGCCCCAGCATTTT,CASSISDTYQPQHF,NA,many,TRBJ1-5,TRBV19
TGCGCCAGCAGATCGGGACTAGCGGGACCCTACGAGCAGTACTTC,CASRSGLAGPYEQYF,TRBD2,NA,TRBJ2-7,TRBV5-1
TGCAGTGCTAGAGCCCAAAGGGGAGGACAGGGCCATCCGTACTATGGCTACACCTTC,CSARAQRGGQGHPYYGYTF,TRBD1,NA,TRBJ1-2,TRBV20-1
TGTGCCAGCAGTTCCCCTCCGGAGGGCGGCTCTGGCTACACCTTC,CASSSPPEGGSGYTF,NA,NA,TRBJ1-2,TRBV6-5
TGTGCCAGCAGCTCCAATAGCGGGAAAGAGACCCAGTACTTC,CASSSNSGKETQYF,TRBD2,few,TRBJ2-5,TRBV7-8
TGTGCCATCAGTGAACACCAGGAAAACACTGAAGCTTTCTTT,CAISEHQENTEAFF,NA,many,TRBJ1-1,TRBV10-3
TGCAGTGCTAGAGTGCGGCTAGCGGGAGTCTACGAGCAGTACTTC,CSARVRLAGVYEQYF,TRBD2,NA,TRBJ2-7,TRBV20-1
TGCAGTGCTAGGAACTCCTACGAGCAGTACTTC,CSARNSYEQYF,NA,many,TRBJ2-7,TRBV20-1
TGTGCCAGCAACCCAATAGCGGGGGGGCAGCCCCAGCATTTT,CASNPIAGGQPQHF,NA,NA,TRBJ1-5,TRBV7-8
TGCGCCAGCAGCCGAACAGGGGGGGCCACCGGGGAGCTGTTTTTT,CASSRTGGATGELFF,NA,NA,TRBJ2-2,TRBV5-1
TGTGCCAGCAGCTTACTAGCGGGAGTAAATCCCGGGGAGCTGTTTTTT,CASSLLAGVNPGELFF,TRBD2,once,TRBJ2-2,TRBV7-9
TGCAGTGCTCCCGACAGGGCTTACTCCTACAATGAGCAGTTCTTC,CSAPDRAYSYNEQFF,TRBD1,NA,TRBJ2-1,TRBV20-1
TGTGCCAAAAGAAACAGGGAGTGGAGCTATGGCTACACCTTC,CAKRNREWSYGYTF,NA,NA,TRBJ1-2,TRBV2
TGTGCCACCAGCCAGACAGGGGACTATGGCTACACCTTC,CATSQTGDYGYTF,TRBD1,many,TRBJ1-2,TRBV24-1
TGTGCCATCAGTGACCAACATAACTATGGCTACACCTTC,CAISDQHNYGYTF,NA,many,TRBJ1-2,TRBV10-3
TGCGCCAGCAGCCAACCCAAGGGATCGGGCGGCTACACCTTC,CASSQPKGSGGYTF,NA,NA,TRBJ1-2,TRBV4-3
TGCAGCGTTGAAGACCTCTATGGCTACACCTTC,CSVEDLYGYTF,NA,many,TRBJ1-2,TRBV29-1
TGTGCCAGCAGTTTTCCCGGGATGGATGAAAAACTGTTTTTT,CASSFPGMDEKLFF,NA,few,TRBJ1-4,TRBV12-3/TRBV12-4
TGTGCCAGCGTTCAGGGGTACTATGGCTACACCTTC,CASVQGYYGYTF,NA,many,TRBJ1-2,TRBV2
TGTGCCAGCAGCCCGACAGGGGGCTTACGCACTGAAGCTTTCTTT,CASSPTGGLRTEAFF,TRBD1,NA,TRBJ1-1,TRBV9
TGTGCCATCAGTGGAGGACTAGCGGGCGGGGAGCAGTACTTC,CAISGGLAGGEQYF,TRBD2,many,TRBJ2-7,TRBV10-3
TGTGCCAGCAGTATCACGGGACCGATCAAACGGGGAGCTTTCTTT,CASSITGPIKRGAFF,NA,few,TRBJ1-1,TRBV6-5
TGCGCCAGCAGTCGGGACAATAGGAACACTGAAGCTTTCTTT,CASSRDNRNTEAFF,NA,many,TRBJ1-1,TRBV5-1
TGTGCCAGCAGCTTGGCCGGTCGGGGGAAGGTCACCGGGGAGCTGTTTTTT,CASSLAGRGKVTGELFF,NA,NA,TRBJ2-2,TRBV5-6
TGTGCCAGCAGCGCAGACCGGGACAGGGTTTCGGGGGGCTACACCTTC,CASSADRDRVSGGYTF,TRBD1,few,TRBJ1-2,TRBV9
TGTGCCAGCAGTATGGGAGCGGGCTACACCTTC,CASSMGAGYTF,NA,NA,TRBJ1-2,TRBV5-6